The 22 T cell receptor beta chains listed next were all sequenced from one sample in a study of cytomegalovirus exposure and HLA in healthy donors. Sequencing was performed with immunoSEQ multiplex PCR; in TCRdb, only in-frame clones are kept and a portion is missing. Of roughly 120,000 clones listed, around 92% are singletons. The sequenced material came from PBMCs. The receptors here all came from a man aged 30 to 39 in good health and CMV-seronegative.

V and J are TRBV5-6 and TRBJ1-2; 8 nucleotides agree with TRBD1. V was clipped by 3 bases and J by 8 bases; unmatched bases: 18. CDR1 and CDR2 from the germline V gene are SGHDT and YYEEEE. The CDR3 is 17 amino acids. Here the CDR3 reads CASSWSVGVRGLRGYTF. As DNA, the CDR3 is TGTGCCAGCAGCTGGTCGGTCGGTGTCAGGGGGCTTCGGGGCTACACCTTC.

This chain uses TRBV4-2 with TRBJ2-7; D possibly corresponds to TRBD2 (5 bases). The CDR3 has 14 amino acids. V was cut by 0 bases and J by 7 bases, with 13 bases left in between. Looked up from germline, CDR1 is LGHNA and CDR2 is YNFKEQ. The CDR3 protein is CASSQDSSRGEQYF. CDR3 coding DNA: TGTGCCAGCAGCCAAGACTCCTCCCGAGGGGAGCAGTACTTC.

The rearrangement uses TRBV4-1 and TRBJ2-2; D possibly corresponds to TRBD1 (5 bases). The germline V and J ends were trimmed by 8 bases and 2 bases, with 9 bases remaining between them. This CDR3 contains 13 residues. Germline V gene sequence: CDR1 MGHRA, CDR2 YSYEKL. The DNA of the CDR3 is TGCGCCAGCCGACAGTTTAACACCGGGGAGCTGTTTTTT. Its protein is CASRQFNTGELFF.

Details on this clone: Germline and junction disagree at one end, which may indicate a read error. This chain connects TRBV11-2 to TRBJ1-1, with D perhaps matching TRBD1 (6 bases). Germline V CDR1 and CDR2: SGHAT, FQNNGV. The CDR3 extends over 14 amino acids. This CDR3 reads CASTLMDSNTEAFF. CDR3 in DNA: TGTGCCAGCACCTTAATGGACAGTAACACTGAAGCTTTCTTT.

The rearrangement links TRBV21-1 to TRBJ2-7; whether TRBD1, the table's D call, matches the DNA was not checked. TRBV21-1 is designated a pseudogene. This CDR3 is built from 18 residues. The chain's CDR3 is CASSKEEGEGTPPYEQYF. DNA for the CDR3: TGTGCCAGCAGCAAAGAAGAGGGAGAGGGGACACCCCCCTACGAGCAGTACTTC.

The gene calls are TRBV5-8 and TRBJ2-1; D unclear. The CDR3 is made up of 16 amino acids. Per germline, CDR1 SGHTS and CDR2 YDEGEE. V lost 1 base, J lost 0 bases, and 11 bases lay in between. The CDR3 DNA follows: TGTGCCAGCAGCTTGTTTGTGGCAAGCTCCTACAATGAGCAGTTCTTC. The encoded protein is CASSLFVASSYNEQFF. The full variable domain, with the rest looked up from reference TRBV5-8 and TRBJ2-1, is EAGVTQSPTHLIKTRGQQATLRCSPISGHTSVYWYQQALGLGLQFLLWYDEGEERNRGNFPPRFSGRQFPNYSSELNVNALELEDSALYLCASSLFVASSYNEQFFGPGTRLTVL.

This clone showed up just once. The CDR3 DNA sequence: TGTGCCAGCAGCTTATACGGGGGCTCTGGAAACACCATATATTTT. Protein: CASSLYGGSGNTIYF. The rearrangement uses TRBV7-8 and TRBJ1-3; D might be TRBD1 (5 bases). This CDR3 has 15 amino acids. Germline-derived CDR1 and CDR2 are SGHVS and FQNEAQ. Deletions cut 2 bases from V and 0 bases from J, with 8 bases between.

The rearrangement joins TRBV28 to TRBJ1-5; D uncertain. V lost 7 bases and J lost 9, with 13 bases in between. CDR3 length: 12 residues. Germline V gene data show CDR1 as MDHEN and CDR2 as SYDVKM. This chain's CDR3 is CASTVSSRPQHF. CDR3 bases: TGTGCCAGCACCGTAAGTTCGCGGCCCCAGCATTTT.

In nucleotides, the CDR3 is TGCAGCGTTGAAGAGACAGGGGGCCATGGCTACACCTTC. Its translation: CSVEETGGHGYTF. V gene TRBV29-1 combines with J gene TRBJ1-2, with 10 nucleotides matching TRBD1. There are 13 residues in the CDR3. Germline V gives CDR1 SQVTM, CDR2 ANQGSEA. V was clipped by 0 bases and J by 6 bases; unmatched bases: 1.

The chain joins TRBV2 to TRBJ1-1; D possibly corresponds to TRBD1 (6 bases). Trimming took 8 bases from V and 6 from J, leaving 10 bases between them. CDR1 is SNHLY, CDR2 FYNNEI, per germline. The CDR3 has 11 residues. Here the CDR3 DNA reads TGTGCCAGCGGGAGGGGGGCTGAAGCTTTCTTT. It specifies CASGRGAEAFF.

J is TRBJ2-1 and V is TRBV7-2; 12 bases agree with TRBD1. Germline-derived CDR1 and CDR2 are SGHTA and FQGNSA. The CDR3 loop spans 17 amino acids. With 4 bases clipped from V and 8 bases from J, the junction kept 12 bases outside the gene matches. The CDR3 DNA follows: TGTGCCAGCAGCTCACACCGGGGACAGGGGGCTCGCGATGAGCAGTTCTTC. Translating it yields CASSSHRGQGARDEQFF.

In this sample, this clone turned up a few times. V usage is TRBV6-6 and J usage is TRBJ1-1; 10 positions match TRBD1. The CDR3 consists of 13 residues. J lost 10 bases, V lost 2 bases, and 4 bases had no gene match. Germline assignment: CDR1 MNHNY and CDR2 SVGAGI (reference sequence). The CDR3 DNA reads TGTGCCAGCAGTTACGGGACAGGGGAAAGAGCTTTCTTT. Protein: CASSYGTGERAFF.

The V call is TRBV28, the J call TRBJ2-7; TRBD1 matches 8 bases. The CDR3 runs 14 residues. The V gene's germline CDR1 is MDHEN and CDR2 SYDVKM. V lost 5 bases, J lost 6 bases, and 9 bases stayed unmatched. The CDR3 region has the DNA TGTGCCAGCAGTCAAGGACAGGGTTTGGGCGAGCAGTACTTC. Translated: CASSQGQGLGEQYF. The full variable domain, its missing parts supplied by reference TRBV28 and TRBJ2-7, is DVKVTQSSRYLVKRTGEKVFLECVQDMDHENMFWYRQDPGLGLRLIYFSYDVKMKEKGDIPEGYSVSREKKERFSLILESASTNQTSMYLCASSQGQGLGEQYFGPGTRLTVT.

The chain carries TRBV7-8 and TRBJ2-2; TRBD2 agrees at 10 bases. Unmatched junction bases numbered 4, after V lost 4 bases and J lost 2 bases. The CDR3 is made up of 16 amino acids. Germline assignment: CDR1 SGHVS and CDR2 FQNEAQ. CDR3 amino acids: CASSWGLALNTGELFF. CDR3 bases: TGTGCCAGCAGCTGGGGACTAGCGCTTAACACCGGGGAGCTGTTTTTT. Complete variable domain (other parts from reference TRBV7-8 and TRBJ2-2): GAGVSQSPRYKVAKRGQDVALRCDPISGHVSLFWYQQALGQGPEFLTYFQNEAQLDKSGLPSDRFFAERPEGSVSTLKIQRTQQEDSAVYLCASSWGLALNTGELFFGEGSRLTVL.

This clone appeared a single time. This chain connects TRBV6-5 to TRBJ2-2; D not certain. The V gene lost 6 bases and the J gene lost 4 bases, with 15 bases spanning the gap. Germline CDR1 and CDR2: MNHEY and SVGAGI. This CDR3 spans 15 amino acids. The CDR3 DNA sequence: TGTGCCAGCAGCACTCAGGCAACAGTCACCGGGGAGCTGTTTTTT. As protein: CASSTQATVTGELFF.

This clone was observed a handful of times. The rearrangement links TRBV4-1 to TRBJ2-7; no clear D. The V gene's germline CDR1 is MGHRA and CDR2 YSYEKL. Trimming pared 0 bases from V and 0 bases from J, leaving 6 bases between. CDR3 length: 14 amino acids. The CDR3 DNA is TGCGCCAGCAGCCAAGAATACACCTCCTACGAGCAGTACTTC. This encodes CASSQEYTSYEQYF.

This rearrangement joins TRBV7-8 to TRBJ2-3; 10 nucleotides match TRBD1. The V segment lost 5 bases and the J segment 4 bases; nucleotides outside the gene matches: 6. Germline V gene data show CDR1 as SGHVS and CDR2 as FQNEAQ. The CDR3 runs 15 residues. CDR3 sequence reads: CASSNRDRGPDTQYF. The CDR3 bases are TGTGCCAGCAGCAACCGGGACAGGGGCCCAGATACGCAGTATTTT.

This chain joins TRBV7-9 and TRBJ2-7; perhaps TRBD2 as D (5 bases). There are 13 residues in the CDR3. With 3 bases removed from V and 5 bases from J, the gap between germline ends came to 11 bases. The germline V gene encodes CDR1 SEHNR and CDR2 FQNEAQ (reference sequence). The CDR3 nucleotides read TGTGCCAGCAGCTTCGGGAACTCGAACGAGCAGTACTTC. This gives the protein CASSFGNSNEQYF.

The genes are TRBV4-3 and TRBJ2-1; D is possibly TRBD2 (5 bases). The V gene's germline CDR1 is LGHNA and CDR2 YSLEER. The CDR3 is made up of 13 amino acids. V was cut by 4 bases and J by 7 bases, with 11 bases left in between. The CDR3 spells CASSRILENEQFF. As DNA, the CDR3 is TGCGCCAGCAGCCGAATACTAGAGAATGAGCAGTTCTTC.

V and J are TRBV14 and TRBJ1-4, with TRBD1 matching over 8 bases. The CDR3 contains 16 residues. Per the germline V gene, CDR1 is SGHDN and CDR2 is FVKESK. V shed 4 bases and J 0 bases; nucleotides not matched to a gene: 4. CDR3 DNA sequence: TGTGCCAGCAGCCCAACAGGGGGTGCAACTAATGAAAAACTGTTTTTT. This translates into CASSPTGGATNEKLFF.

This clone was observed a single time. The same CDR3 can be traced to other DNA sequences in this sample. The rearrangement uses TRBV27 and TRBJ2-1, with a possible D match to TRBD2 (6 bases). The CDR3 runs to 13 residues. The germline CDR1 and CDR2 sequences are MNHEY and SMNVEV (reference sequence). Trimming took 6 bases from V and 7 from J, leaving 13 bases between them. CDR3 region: CASSLSGGNEQFF. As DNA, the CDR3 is TGTGCCAGCAGCCTCTCAGGAGGGAATGAGCAGTTCTTC.

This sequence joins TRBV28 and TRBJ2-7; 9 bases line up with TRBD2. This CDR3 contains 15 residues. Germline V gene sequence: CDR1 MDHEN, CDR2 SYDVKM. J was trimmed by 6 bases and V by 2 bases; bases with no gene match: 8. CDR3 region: CASSLLRGGASEQYF. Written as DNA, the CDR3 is TGTGCCAGCAGTTTACTCCGCGGGGGGGCTAGCGAGCAGTACTTC.